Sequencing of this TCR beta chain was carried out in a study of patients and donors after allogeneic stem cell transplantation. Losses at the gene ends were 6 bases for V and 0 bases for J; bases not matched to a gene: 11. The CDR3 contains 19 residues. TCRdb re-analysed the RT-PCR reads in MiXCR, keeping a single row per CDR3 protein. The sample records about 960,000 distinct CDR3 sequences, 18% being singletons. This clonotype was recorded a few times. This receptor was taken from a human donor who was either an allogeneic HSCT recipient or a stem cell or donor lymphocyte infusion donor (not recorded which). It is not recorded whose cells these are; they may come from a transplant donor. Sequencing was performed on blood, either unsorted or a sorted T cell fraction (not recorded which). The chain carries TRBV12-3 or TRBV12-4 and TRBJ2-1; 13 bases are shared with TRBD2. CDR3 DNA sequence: TGTGCCAGCAGCCCGTCTAGACTAGCGGGGGGTAGCTCCTACAATGAGCAGTTCTTC. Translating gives CASSPSRLAGGSSYNEQFF.